Below, one T cell receptor (beta chain) is given with its context. Profiling relied on immunoSEQ multiplex PCR, and the TCRdb table lists in-frame clones only, not all of them. This sample yields over 65,000 clones, of which 80% are seen a single time; 9.5% to 15% belongs to the top ten. The sample belongs to a study of blood T cell repertoires in COVID-19. The overall study: PBMCs, B-cell-depleted T cells, or T cells provided the cDNA or gDNA that made up the material.

The receptor's source is a woman aged 35 to 49 with active or convalescent COVID-19. Sequences were obtained from peripheral blood.

The CDR3 nucleotides read TGTGCCAGCAGCGTAGGCGGGAGGGCAGGGGGAAACATTCAGTACTTC. Its protein product is CASSVGGRAGGNIQYF. The chain is built from TRBV9 and TRBJ2-4; 9 nucleotides align to TRBD2. The CDR3 is made up of 16 amino acids. Germline-derived CDR1 and CDR2 are SGDLS and YYNGEE. V lost 0 bases, J lost 6 bases, and 7 bases stayed unmatched.